The 4 T cell receptor beta chains listed next were all sequenced from one sample in a study of shared clonotypes between healthy human individuals. This table comes from immunoSEQ multiplex PCR, and its TCRdb copy is limited to in-frame clones, with some not included. This table holds about 2.3 million clones, just under 95% found once. The sample was naive CD4+ T cells from PBMCs. Stated subset: CD45RA+ positively selected. The receptors were sampled from a man aged 18 to 30 in good health. Some clones in this sample may be carry-over from other donors' samples.

This sequence joins TRBV11-2 and TRBJ2-7, with 7 bases fitting TRBD2. The CDR3 runs 18 residues. With V trimmed by 3 bases and J by 4 bases, 18 bases remained unmatched. Germline CDR1 and CDR2: SGHAT and FQNNGV. The CDR3 DNA follows: TGTGCCAGCAGCTTGCTAGCGGTATCGGCCCTGGGGGATTACGAGCAGTACTTC. Translation: CASSLLAVSALGDYEQYF.

The V gene is TRBV30, the J gene TRBJ1-1; D perhaps matches TRBD1 (6 bases). Germline assignment: CDR1 GTSNPN and CDR2 SVGIG (reference sequence). The CDR3 is 13 residues long. Trimming took 5 bases from V and 1 from J, leaving 11 bases between them. CDR3 DNA: TGTGCCTGGGTACCAGGGGCGAACACTGAAGCTTTCTTT. Its protein is CAWVPGANTEAFF.

The chain employs TRBV11-3 and TRBJ2-1; TRBD2 matches at 10 bases. Germline V gives CDR1 SGHNT, CDR2 YENEEA. The CDR3 sequence is 18 residues long. Losses at the gene ends were 2 bases for V and 13 bases for J; bases not matched to a gene: 20. The DNA for the CDR3 is TGTGCCAGCAGCTTACGATACCCCCTAGCGGGGGCGATCTCTTTTCAGTTCTTC. Translating it yields CASSLRYPLAGAISFQFF.

The genes are TRBV7-6 and TRBJ1-6; a possible D gene is TRBD1 (6 bases). Trimming cost V 2 bases and J 7 bases, with 18 bases left between them. CDR3 size: 17 residues. Germline V gives CDR1 SGHVS, CDR2 FNYEAQ. In DNA, the CDR3 is TGTGCCAGCAGCTTATCCCCCCAAACAGGGCACAATTCACCCCTCCACTTT. It codes for CASSLSPQTGHNSPLHF.